Sequencing of this T cell receptor (beta chain) was carried out in a study of blood T cell repertoires in COVID-19. The authors' processing: Amplification of reference gene primers provided the estimated nucleated cell counts. Method: immunoSEQ multiplex PCR; TCRdb's copy keeps in-frame clones and lacks some. Clone size and V and J calls were adopted from that table, with D and trimming inferred from the DNA. The top ten clones hold around 14% of a sample with roughly 100,000 clones, around 87% of them seen once. The V gene's germline CDR1 is SGHDT and CDR2 YYEEEE. The germline V and J ends were trimmed by 3 bases and 2 bases, with 10 bases remaining between them. The CDR3 spans 14 residues.

This receptor was identified in a man aged 45 to 65 with acute or convalescent COVID-19. This rearrangement joins TRBV5-6 to TRBJ2-3; maybe TRBD2 (5 bases). The specimen sequenced was peripheral blood. This CDR3 is CASSSTRATDTQYF. CDR3 in DNA: TGTGCCAGCAGCTCAACTAGGGCCACAGATACGCAGTATTTT.